Listed below are T cell receptor beta chains from one sample, sequenced in a study of T cell responses to AZD1222 COVID-19 vaccine. Clones were sequenced by immunoSEQ multiplex PCR, and TCRdb holds only the in-frame ones, with some missing. This table holds approximately 76,000 clones, 82% found once. Sequenced here: peripheral blood, sampled on day 0 of AZD1222 vaccination. The receptors here all came from an adult in good health. Both conserved end residues are part of each CDR3. A D gene is named only where the DNA matches it firmly. Size is omitted from some rows. Given values are once, few, many or a class for expanded clones.

TRBV9,.,13,TRBJ1-2,.,CASSRRELWGYTF,TGTGCCAGCAGCCGTAGGGAGTTATGGGGCTACACCTTC
TRBV27,TRBD1,13,TRBJ2-7,.,CASKDRGRYEQYF,TGTGCCAGCAAAGACAGGGGACGGTACGAGCAGTACTTC
TRBV28,TRBD1,15,TRBJ1-5,.,CASSETGRENQPQHF,TGTGCCAGCAGTGAGACAGGGCGGGAGAATCAGCCCCAGCATTTT
TRBV7-2,TRBD2,15,TRBJ2-1,.,CASSNPGLAVNEQFF,TGTGCCAGCAGCAACCCGGGACTAGCGGTAAATGAGCAGTTCTTC
TRBV11-2,TRBD1,13,TRBJ2-7,.,CASSYRQGSEQYF,TGTGCCAGCAGCTACCGACAGGGTTCCGAGCAGTACTTC
TRBV3-1/TRBV3-2,TRBD1,16,TRBJ2-3,.,CASSPRSGGNTDTQYF,TGTGCCAGCAGCCCCCGTTCAGGGGGAAACACAGATACGCAGTATTTT
TRBV3-1/TRBV3-2,.,15,TRBJ2-7,few,CASSQGNRAGGEQYF,TGTGCCAGCAGCCAAGGTAACAGGGCTGGGGGCGAGCAGTACTTC
TRBV10-1,.,13,TRBJ1-2,.,CASSQDLGGSYTF,TGCGCCAGCAGTCAAGATTTGGGGGGAAGCTACACCTTC
TRBV2,TRBD1,18,TRBJ2-1,.,CASSGVPGQGAGYNEQFF,TGTGCCAGCAGTGGAGTCCCGGGACAGGGGGCCGGGTACAATGAGCAGTTCTTC
TRBV19,.,15,TRBJ1-5,.,CASSIRVSNEQPQHF,TGTGCCAGTAGTATACGGGTCTCGAACGAACAGCCCCAGCATTTT
TRBV5-5,TRBD2,13,TRBJ2-7,.,CASSSGGYYEQYF,TGTGCCAGCAGCTCGGGGGGATACTACGAGCAGTACTTC
TRBV14,TRBD2,16,TRBJ2-1,.,CASSQFGLAALNEQFF,TGTGCCAGCAGCCAATTCGGACTAGCGGCCCTTAATGAGCAGTTCTTC
TRBV18,.,13,TRBJ1-1,.,CASSTRENTEAFF,TGTGCCAGCTCCACGAGGGAGAACACTGAAGCTTTCTTT
TRBV25-1,TRBD1,11,TRBJ1-1,.,CASSVQGGAFF,TGTGCCAGCAGCGTCCAGGGGGGAGCTTTCTTT
TRBV19,.,14,TRBJ2-5,.,CASTGGQDQETQYF,TGTGCCAGTACGGGGGGACAGGACCAAGAGACCCAGTACTTC
TRBV19,TRBD1,15,TRBJ1-2,once,CASSPPARGNYGYTF,TGTGCCAGTAGTCCCCCGGCCAGGGGGAACTATGGCTACACCTTC
TRBV7-9,TRBD2,18,TRBJ2-4,.,CASSLGPAGGLAKNIQYF,TGTGCCAGCAGCTTAGGCCCCGCGGGAGGCCTAGCCAAAAACATTCAGTACTTC
TRBV5-4,TRBD1,17,TRBJ2-2,once,CASSLASGQGNTGELFF,TGTGCCAGCAGCTTGGCCTCGGGACAGGGGAACACCGGGGAGCTGTTTTTT
TRBV5-1,.,14,TRBJ1-1,few,CASSLETGNTEAFF,TGCGCCAGCAGCTTGGAAACAGGGAACACTGAAGCTTTCTTT
TRBV4-3,.,16,TRBJ1-5,.,CASSQEHPGYHQPQHF,TGCGCCAGCAGCCAAGAACACCCAGGGTATCATCAGCCCCAGCATTTT
TRBV11-2,TRBD1,14,TRBJ1-1,.,CASRPNRDRSEAFF,TGTGCCAGCAGACCCAACCGGGACAGGTCTGAAGCTTTCTTT
TRBV5-1,.,16,TRBJ2-1,.,CASSLDRTGSYNEQFF,TGCGCCAGCAGCCTAGACCGGACTGGGTCTTACAATGAGCAGTTCTTC
TRBV7-3,.,15,TRBJ2-3,.,CASSLRRGGTDTQYF,TGTGCCAGCAGCTTAAGGCGGGGTGGCACAGATACGCAGTATTTT
TRBV2,TRBD1,17,TRBJ2-7,few,CASSEVSWGQGAYEQYF,TGTGCCAGCAGTGAAGTATCCTGGGGACAGGGGGCTTACGAGCAGTACTTC
TRBV6-6,TRBD1,15,TRBJ1-2,.,CASSYPPGTGNGYTF,TGTGCCAGCAGTTACCCCCCAGGGACAGGGAATGGCTACACCTTC
TRBV10-3,.,13,TRBJ1-1,.,CAISEILNTEAFF,TGTGCCATCAGTGAGATCTTGAACACTGAAGCTTTCTTT
TRBV7-2,.,13,TRBJ1-5,.,CASSLGRNQPQHF,TGTGCCAGCAGCTTGGGACGCAATCAGCCCCAGCATTTT